A single sample is the source of the 27 T cell receptor beta chains below, sequenced in a study of neurological immune-mediated disorders. TCRdb passed the 5' RACE reads through MiXCR, listing each CDR3 protein once. The data hold some 20,000 distinct CDR3 sequences, with about 10% observed a single time. Sequenced sample: PBMCs. These TCRs come from a woman aged 55-70 years with HTLV-1-associated myelopathy (HAM/TSP).

This clonotype occurred many times. The V call is TRBV7-3, the J call TRBJ2-7; 10 positions agree with TRBD1. CDR1 is SGHTA and CDR2 is FQGTGA in the germline V gene. This CDR3 comprises 13 residues. With 5 bases clipped from V and 7 bases from J, the junction kept 5 bases outside the gene matches. The CDR3 sequence is CASSGQGEGEQYF. In DNA, the CDR3 is TGTGCCAGCAGCGGACAGGGGGAGGGGGAGCAGTACTTC.

This clonotype was recorded at least ten times. The chain combines TRBV24-1 with TRBJ2-7; the D gene could be TRBD1 or TRBD2 (5 bases each). From germline, CDR1 is KGHDR and CDR2 SFDVKD. The CDR3 runs 18 residues. V lost 4 bases and J lost 2, with 23 bases in between. The CDR3 bases are TGTGCCACCAGTGACTTGACCACAGGAGGAGGTCCACCCTACGAGCAGTACTTC. Encoded protein: CATSDLTTGGGPPYEQYF.

This clonotype was picked up many times. J is TRBJ1-1 and V is TRBV5-5; D uncertain. The CDR3 contains 15 residues. The germline V gene has CDR1 SGHKS and CDR2 YYEKEE (reference sequence). The V end was cut by 0 bases, the J end by 0 bases, with 9 bases between. CDR3 amino acids: CASSLVRHLNTEAFF. For the CDR3, the DNA is TGTGCCAGCAGCTTGGTTCGGCACCTGAACACTGAAGCTTTCTTT.

This clonotype has a count of ten or more. V is TRBV5-1 and J is TRBJ2-7, with D possibly matching TRBD1 (6 bases). Germline values: CDR1 SGHRS, CDR2 YFSETQ. The CDR3 is made up of 14 amino acids. Deletions cut 1 base from V and 6 bases from J, with 14 bases between. The CDR3 DNA reads as TGCGCCAGCAGCTTGTTACAGGGTTCCGGCGAGCAGTACTTC. The encoded protein is CASSLLQGSGEQYF.

This clonotype is deemed medium-sized (0.01 to 0.1%). V is TRBV20-1 and J is TRBJ2-3; tentatively, D is TRBD1 (6 bases). The CDR3 is 15 amino acids. Germline V gives CDR1 DFQATT, CDR2 SNEGSKA (reference sequence). Trimming removed 2 bases at V and 3 bases at J, with 15 bases between. The CDR3, as DNA: TGCAGTGCTAGAAGTCAGGGGAAGGGGACAGATACGCAGTATTTT. This codes for CSARSQGKGTDTQYF.

This clonotype has ten or more counts. This chain links TRBV5-1 with TRBJ2-3; 11 bases are shared with TRBD2. Germline V CDR1 and CDR2: SGHRS, YFSETQ. Trimming cost V 4 bases and J 0 bases; bases outside gene matches: 7. The CDR3 is 17 residues long. CDR3 in amino acids: CASSPTRTSGSTDTQYF. DNA of the CDR3: TGCGCCAGCAGCCCGACGCGGACTAGCGGGAGCACAGATACGCAGTATTTT.

This clonotype came up many times. CDR3: CASSLGGTPQYF. The CDR3, as DNA: TGTGCCAGCAGCTTAGGAGGTACCCCGCAGTACTTC. The genes are TRBV7-8 and TRBJ2-5, with unresolved D. CDR3 length equals 12 residues. V was clipped by 1 base and J by 11 bases, with 11 bases between them. Per the germline V gene, CDR1 is SGHVS and CDR2 is FQNEAQ.

This clonotype has a count of ten or more. A read error may produce the germline difference seen at one junction end. CDR3 protein: CASSLGVGQGQETQYF. DNA of the CDR3: TGTGCTAGCAGCTTAGGGGTCGGACAGGGGCAAGAGACCCAGTACTTC. The chain is built from TRBV7-7 and TRBJ2-5; 9 positions match TRBD1. CDR1 is SSHAT and CDR2 is FNYEAQ in the germline V gene (reference sequence). The CDR3 totals 16 residues.

Many counts were recorded for this clonotype. The chain recombines TRBV5-1 with TRBJ2-1; TRBD1 matches at 7 bases. With V trimmed by 4 bases and J by 0 bases, 10 bases remained unmatched. The CDR3 totals 17 residues. Per the germline V gene, CDR1 is SGHRS and CDR2 is YFSETQ. CDR3 amino acids: CASSQGRDSFSYNEQFF. As DNA, the CDR3 is TGCGCCAGCAGCCAGGGACGGGACAGTTTCTCCTACAATGAGCAGTTCTTC.

This clonotype came up many times. The junction does not match germline at one end; this may be a read error. The chain is built from TRBV5-5 and TRBJ2-3; tentative D call: TRBD1 (5 bases). The CDR3 length is 13 residues. The germline CDR1 and CDR2 sequences are SGHKS and YYEKEE (reference sequence). CDR3 nucleotides: TGTGCCAGCAGCTTTATTGGGGCAGGGAAAAAGGGGTTT. The encoded protein is CASSFIGAGKKGF.

This clonotype showed up many times. The V call is TRBV30, the J call TRBJ2-6; D is uncertain. V was shortened by 1 base and J by 4 bases, with 11 bases between the two germline ends. In germline, CDR1 is GTSNPN, CDR2 SVGIG (reference sequence). This CDR3 is 15 amino acids long. The CDR3 sequence: CAWSGAFGGANVLTF. The CDR3 region has the DNA TGTGCCTGGAGTGGGGCCTTTGGGGGGGCCAACGTCCTGACTTTC.

This chain connects TRBV20-1 to TRBJ2-3; 8 nucleotides line up with TRBD2. The CDR3 is made up of 13 amino acids. Per germline, CDR1 DFQATT and CDR2 SNEGSKA (reference sequence). J was trimmed by 4 bases and V by 3 bases; bases with no gene match: 3. The CDR3 loop reads CSASGGAADTQYF. The CDR3, as DNA: TGCAGTGCTAGCGGGGGGGCAGCAGATACGCAGTATTTT.

The chain combines TRBV18 with TRBJ1-6, with 9 bases aligning to TRBD1. Germline CDR1 KGHSH, CDR2 LQKENI. This CDR3 has 15 residues. The trim removed 4 bases at V and 5 bases at J, leaving 3 bases unmatched. The CDR3: CASSQRTGDNSPLHF. The CDR3 region has the DNA TGTGCCAGCTCACAGCGGACAGGGGATAATTCACCCCTCCACTTT.

This clonotype is deemed medium-sized. The V and J genes are TRBV7-9 and TRBJ2-7, with D possibly TRBD1 on 6 matching bases. V gave up 3 bases and J gave up 7 bases, with 16 bases separating them. The CDR3 contains 14 residues. The germline gives CDR1 SEHNR, CDR2 FQNEAQ (reference sequence). CDR3 amino acids: CASSFFQGLDEQYF. The CDR3 DNA reads TGTGCCAGCAGCTTTTTCCAGGGGTTGGATGAGCAGTACTTC.

This clonotype was recorded at least ten times. The chain is built from TRBV20-1 and TRBJ2-1, with 15 bases identical to TRBD2. Germline V gives CDR1 DFQATT, CDR2 SNEGSKA (reference sequence). V lost 5 bases and J lost 8; bases outside the gene matches: 10. The CDR3 is made up of 16 amino acids. CDR3 residues: CSAEPGTSGGWDEQFF. The CDR3 bases are TGCAGTGCTGAGCCAGGGACTAGCGGGGGGTGGGATGAGCAGTTCTTC.

This clonotype was seen at least ten times. V usage is TRBV5-1 and J usage is TRBJ2-5, with 7 bases identical to TRBD2. Germline CDR1 SGHRS, CDR2 YFSETQ. Unmatched junction bases numbered 5, after V lost 4 bases and J lost 2 bases. The CDR3 runs to 14 residues. The CDR3 loop reads CASSPGTIQETQYF. The CDR3 nucleotides read TGCGCCAGCAGCCCAGGGACTATACAAGAGACCCAGTACTTC.

This clonotype came up many times. V and J are TRBV20-1 and TRBJ2-3, with D possibly being TRBD2 (6 bases). With 6 bases removed from V and 4 bases from J, the gap between germline ends came to 14 bases. The CDR3 runs 13 residues. Germline CDR1 is DFQATT and CDR2 is SNEGSKA (reference sequence). The CDR3 DNA reads as TGCAGTGCCGGACGGGGAGGCGCAGATACGCAGTATTTT. Encoded protein: CSAGRGGADTQYF.

On this clonotype: The DNA is omitted, as the CDR3 cannot be located on it reliably, and the CDR3 follows TCRdb's listing. The J gene is TRBJ1-4, the V gene TRBV7-8; the table assigns TRBD1, which was not confirmed against the DNA. The germline V gene has CDR1 SGHVS and CDR2 FQNEAQ. Including both end residues, the CDR3 is 19 amino acids long. The CDR3 reads CASSFYICSARRQGEKLFF.

In its sample, this clonotype was seen many times. Relative to the germline gene, one junction end is altered; a read error may explain this. CDR3 in amino acids: CASSLEGPRIF. CDR3 sequence (DNA): TGCGCCAGCAGCTTGGAGGGACCGAGGATCTTC. This chain joins TRBV5-1 and TRBJ2-7; D is possibly TRBD1 or TRBD2 (5 bases each). The CDR3 is 11 amino acids. Germline CDR1 reads SGHRS; CDR2 reads YFSETQ.

This clonotype was detected ten times or more. CDR3 in DNA: TGCAGTGCTAGAGATCCACAGGGCACTGAAGCTTTCTTT. Translation: CSARDPQGTEAFF. The rearrangement links TRBV20-1 to TRBJ1-1; a possible D gene is TRBD1 (6 bases). The ends were cut back, 0 bases at V and 4 bases at J, with 9 bases in the middle. Germline values: CDR1 DFQATT, CDR2 SNEGSKA (reference sequence). This CDR3 contains 13 residues.

This clonotype was counted many times. The gene calls are TRBV5-1 and TRBJ1-5; tentative D call: TRBD1 (5 bases). The CDR3 runs 15 residues. Germline V gene sequence: CDR1 SGHRS, CDR2 YFSETQ. The V end was cut by 0 bases, the J end by 4 bases, with 11 bases between. CDR3 in amino acids: CASSLAGEWNQPQHF. CDR3 bases: TGCGCCAGCAGCTTGGCGGGGGAATGGAATCAGCCCCAGCATTTT.

This clonotype was observed at least ten times. The chain has TRBV15 and TRBJ2-5, with D unclear. V shed 0 bases and J shed 4 bases, with 6 bases lying between them. From germline, CDR1 is LNHNV and CDR2 YYDKDF (reference sequence). The CDR3 has 13 amino acids. The CDR3, as DNA: TGTGCCACCAGCAGAGATTTAGGAGAGACCCAGTACTTC. This encodes CATSRDLGETQYF.

By share, this clonotype counts as medium-sized. The chain carries TRBV20-1 and TRBJ2-1; 14 nucleotides match TRBD2. The CDR3 is made up of 15 amino acids. CDR1 is DFQATT and CDR2 is SNEGSKA in the germline V gene (reference sequence). V lost 5 bases, J lost 7 bases, and 7 bases stayed unmatched. The CDR3 DNA reads as TGCAGTGCTCGGACTAGCGGGGGGCTAGAAAATGAGCAGTTCTTC. Translated, it gives CSARTSGGLENEQFF.

This clonotype was observed many times. V gene TRBV5-1 combines with J gene TRBJ2-5, with D possibly being TRBD2 (5 bases). CDR3 length: 13 amino acids. CDR1 is SGHRS and CDR2 is YFSETQ in the germline V gene. The V end was cut by 1 base, the J end by 7 bases, with 11 bases between. The CDR3 protein is CASSLRGAGTQYF. In DNA, the CDR3 is TGCGCCAGCAGCTTGCGGGGTGCTGGGACCCAGTACTTC.

In the case of this clonotype: No DNA is shown, since the ends of the CDR3 on it are uncertain; the CDR3 is the one TCRdb lists. This chain uses TRBV15 with TRBJ1-2. The CDR3 has 21 residues if both end residues are counted. Germline V lookup: CDR1 LNHNV, CDR2 YYDKDF (reference sequence). CDR3: CATSRDSAVYYNSPLHFGYTF.

This clonotype was seen ten or more times. The chain couples TRBV19 to TRBJ1-5; weak D call: TRBD1 (6 bases). V was trimmed by 2 bases and J by 8 bases, leaving 16 bases between them. CDR1 is LNHDA and CDR2 is SQIVND in the germline V gene (reference sequence). The length of the CDR3 is 15 residues. CDR3 bases: TGTGCCAGTAGTATAATACAGGGCCCCAAGGAGCCCCAGCATTTT. Amino acids: CASSIIQGPKEPQHF.

Ten or more counts support this clonotype. The chain employs TRBV20-1 and TRBJ2-5, with 8 bases lining up with TRBD2. Trimming removed 2 bases from V and 2 bases from J; junction bases left unmatched: 4. The CDR3 runs 14 residues. In germline, CDR1 is DFQATT, CDR2 SNEGSKA (reference sequence). The CDR3 protein is CSARMGGGQETQYF. CDR3 sequence (DNA): TGCAGTGCTAGAATGGGCGGGGGGCAAGAGACCCAGTACTTC.